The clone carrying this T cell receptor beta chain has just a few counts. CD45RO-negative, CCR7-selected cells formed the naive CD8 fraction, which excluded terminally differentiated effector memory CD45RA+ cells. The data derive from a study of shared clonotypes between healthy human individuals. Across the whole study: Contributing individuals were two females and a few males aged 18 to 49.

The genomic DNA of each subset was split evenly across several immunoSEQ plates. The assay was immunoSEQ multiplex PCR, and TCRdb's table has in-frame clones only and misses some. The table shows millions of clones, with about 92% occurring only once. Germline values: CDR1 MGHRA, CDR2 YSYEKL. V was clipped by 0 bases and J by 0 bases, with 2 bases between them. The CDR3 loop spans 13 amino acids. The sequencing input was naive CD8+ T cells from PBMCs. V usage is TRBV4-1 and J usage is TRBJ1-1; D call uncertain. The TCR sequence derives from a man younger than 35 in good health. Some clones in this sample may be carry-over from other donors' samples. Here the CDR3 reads CASSQDLNTEAFF. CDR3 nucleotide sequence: TGCGCCAGCAGCCAAGACCTGAACACTGAAGCTTTCTTT.